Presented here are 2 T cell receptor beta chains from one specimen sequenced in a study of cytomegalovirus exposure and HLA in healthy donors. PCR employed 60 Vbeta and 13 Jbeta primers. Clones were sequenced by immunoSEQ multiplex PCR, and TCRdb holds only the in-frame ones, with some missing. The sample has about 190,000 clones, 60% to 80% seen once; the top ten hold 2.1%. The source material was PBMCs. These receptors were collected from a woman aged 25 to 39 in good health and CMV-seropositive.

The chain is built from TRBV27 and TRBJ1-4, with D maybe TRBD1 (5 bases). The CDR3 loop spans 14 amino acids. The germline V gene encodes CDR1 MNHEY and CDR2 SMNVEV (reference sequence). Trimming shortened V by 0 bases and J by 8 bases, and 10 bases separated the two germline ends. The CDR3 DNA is TGTGCCAGCAGTTTATCCAGGGTAAACGAAAAACTGTTTTTT. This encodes CASSLSRVNEKLFF.

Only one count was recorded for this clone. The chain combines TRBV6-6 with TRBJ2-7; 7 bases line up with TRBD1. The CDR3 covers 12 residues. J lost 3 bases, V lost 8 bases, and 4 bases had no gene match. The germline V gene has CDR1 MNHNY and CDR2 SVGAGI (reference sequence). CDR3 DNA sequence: TGTGCCAGCGGACAGGACAACTACGAGCAGTACTTC. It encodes CASGQDNYEQYF.